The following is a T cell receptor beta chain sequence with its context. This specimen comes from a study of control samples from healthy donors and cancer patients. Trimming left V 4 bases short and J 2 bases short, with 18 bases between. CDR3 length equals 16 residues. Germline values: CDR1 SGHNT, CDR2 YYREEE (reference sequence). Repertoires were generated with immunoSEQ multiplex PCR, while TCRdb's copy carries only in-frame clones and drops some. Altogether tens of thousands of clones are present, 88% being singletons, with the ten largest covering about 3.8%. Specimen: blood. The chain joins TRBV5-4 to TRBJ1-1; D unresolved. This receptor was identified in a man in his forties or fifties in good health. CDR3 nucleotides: TGTGCCAGCAGCCCCAGGCCGGGTTTGGGAAACACTGAAGCTTTCTTT. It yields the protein CASSPRPGLGNTEAFF. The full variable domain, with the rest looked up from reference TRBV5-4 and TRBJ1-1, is ETGVTQSPTHLIKTRGQQVTLRCSSQSGHNTVSWYQQALGQGPQFIFQYYREEENGRGNFPPRFSGLQFPNYSSELNVNALELDDSALYLCASSPRPGLGNTEAFFGQGTRLTVV.